This T cell receptor (beta chain) was recorded in a study of patients and donors after allogeneic stem cell transplantation. V trimming: 5 bases; J trimming: 0 bases; junction bases outside the gene matches: 14. CDR1 and CDR2 from the germline V gene are SEHNR and FQNEAQ (reference sequence). This CDR3 region has 21 residues. MiXCR, run by TCRdb on the RT-PCR reads, gives a single entry per CDR3 protein. In the table there are 84,000 or so distinct CDR3 sequences, 45% to 50% of which are singletons. This TCR derives from a human donor who was either an allogeneic HSCT recipient or a stem cell or donor lymphocyte infusion donor (not recorded which). It is not recorded whose cells these are; they may come from a transplant donor. This rearrangement joins TRBV7-9 to TRBJ2-1, with 15 bases fitting TRBD2. The specimen sequenced was blood, either unsorted or a sorted T cell fraction (not recorded which). CDR3 protein: CASSVDPGLAGGWSSYNEQFF. CDR3 sequence (DNA): TGTGCCAGCAGCGTTGATCCGGGACTAGCGGGAGGATGGAGCTCCTACAATGAGCAGTTCTTC.